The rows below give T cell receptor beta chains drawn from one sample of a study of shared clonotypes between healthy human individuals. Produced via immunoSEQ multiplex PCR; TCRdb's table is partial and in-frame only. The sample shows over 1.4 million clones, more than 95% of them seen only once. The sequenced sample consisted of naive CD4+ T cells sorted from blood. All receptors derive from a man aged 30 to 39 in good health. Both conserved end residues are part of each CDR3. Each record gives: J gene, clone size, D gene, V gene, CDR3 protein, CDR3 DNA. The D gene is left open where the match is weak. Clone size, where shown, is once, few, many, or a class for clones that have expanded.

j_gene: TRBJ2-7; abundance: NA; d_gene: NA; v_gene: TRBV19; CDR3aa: CASSTSGSSGGNEQYF; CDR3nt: TGTGCCAGTAGTACCTCTGGGAGCAGTGGGGGCAACGAGCAGTACTTC
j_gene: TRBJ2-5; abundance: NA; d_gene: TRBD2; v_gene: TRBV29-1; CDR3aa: CSVAGTNQETQYF; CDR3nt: TGCAGCGTGGCTGGGACTAACCAAGAGACCCAGTACTTC
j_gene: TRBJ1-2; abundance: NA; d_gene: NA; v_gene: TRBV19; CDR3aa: CASIRGAGSNYGYTF; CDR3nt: TGTGCCAGTATCCGGGGGGCAGGATCGAACTATGGCTACACCTTC
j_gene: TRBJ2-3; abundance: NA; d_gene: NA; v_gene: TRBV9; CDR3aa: CASSVAGTDTQYF; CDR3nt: TGTGCCAGCAGCGTAGCAGGCACAGATACGCAGTATTTT
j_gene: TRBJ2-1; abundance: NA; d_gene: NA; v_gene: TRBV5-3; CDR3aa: CARSEQGRGHEQFF; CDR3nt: TGTGCCAGAAGCGAACAGGGGAGGGGACATGAGCAGTTCTTC
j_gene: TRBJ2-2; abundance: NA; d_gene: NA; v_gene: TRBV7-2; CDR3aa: CASSLVGRGTGELFF; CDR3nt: TGTGCCAGCAGCTTAGTCGGCCGGGGAACCGGGGAGCTGTTTTTT
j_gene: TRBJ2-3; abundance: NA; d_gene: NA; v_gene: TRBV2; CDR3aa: CASRQSTDTQYF; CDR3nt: TGTGCCAGCAGGCAGAGCACAGATACGCAGTATTTT
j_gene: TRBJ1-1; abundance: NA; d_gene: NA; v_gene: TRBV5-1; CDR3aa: CASSSRLDAPEAFF; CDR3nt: TGCGCCAGCAGCTCCCGGCTCGACGCCCCTGAAGCTTTCTTT
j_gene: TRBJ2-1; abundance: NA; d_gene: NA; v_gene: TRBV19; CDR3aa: CASTPRSAPSSYNEQFF; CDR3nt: TGTGCCAGTACCCCTAGAAGCGCTCCGAGCTCCTACAATGAGCAGTTCTTC
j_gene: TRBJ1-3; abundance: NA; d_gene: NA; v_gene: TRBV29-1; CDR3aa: CSVSGLGMSSGNTIYF; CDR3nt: TGCAGCGTTTCGGGACTGGGGATGAGCTCTGGAAACACCATATATTTT
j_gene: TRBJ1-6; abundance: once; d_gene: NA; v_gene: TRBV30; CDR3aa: CAWIPPGSSYNSPLHF; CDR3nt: TGTGCCTGGATTCCCCCCGGCAGCTCCTATAATTCACCCCTCCACTTT
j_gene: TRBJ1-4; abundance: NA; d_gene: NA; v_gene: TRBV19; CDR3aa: CASSIRQKNEKLFF; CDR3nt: TGTGCCAGTAGTATACGACAGAAAAATGAAAAACTGTTTTTT
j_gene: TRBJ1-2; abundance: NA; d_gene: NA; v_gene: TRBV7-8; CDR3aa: CASSLVRGEGGYTF; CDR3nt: TGTGCCAGCAGCTTAGTAAGGGGAGAGGGTGGCTACACCTTC
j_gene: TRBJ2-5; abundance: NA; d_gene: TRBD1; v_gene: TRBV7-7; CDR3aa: CASSLTGEETQYF; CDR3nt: TGTGCTAGCAGCCTGACAGGGGAAGAGACCCAGTACTTC
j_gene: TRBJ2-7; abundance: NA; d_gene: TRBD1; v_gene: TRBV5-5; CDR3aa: CASSSSQGARTYEQYF; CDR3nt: TGTGCCAGCAGCTCCTCACAGGGGGCTCGCACCTACGAGCAGTACTTC
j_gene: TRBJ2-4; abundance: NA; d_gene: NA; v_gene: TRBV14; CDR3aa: CASSQAKLPKNIQYF; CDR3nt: TGTGCCAGCAGCCAAGCAAAACTCCCCAAAAACATTCAGTACTTC
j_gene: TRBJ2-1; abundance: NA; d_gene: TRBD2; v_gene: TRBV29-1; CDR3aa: CSVAPGLARDEQFF; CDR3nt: TGCAGCGTCGCACCCGGACTAGCTAGAGATGAGCAGTTCTTC
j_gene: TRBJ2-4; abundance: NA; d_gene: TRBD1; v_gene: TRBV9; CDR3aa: CASSGGQGAQNIQYF; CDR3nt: TGTGCCAGCAGCGGGGGACAGGGGGCGCAGAACATTCAGTACTTC
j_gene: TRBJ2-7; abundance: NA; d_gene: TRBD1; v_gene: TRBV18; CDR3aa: CASSPGQNYEQYF; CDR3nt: TGTGCCAGCTCACCGGGACAGAACTACGAGCAGTACTTC
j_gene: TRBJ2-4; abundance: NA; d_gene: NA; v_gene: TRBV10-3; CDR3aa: CAIREGREGGSIQYF; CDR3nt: TGTGCCATCAGAGAGGGCAGGGAAGGCGGTAGCATTCAGTACTTC
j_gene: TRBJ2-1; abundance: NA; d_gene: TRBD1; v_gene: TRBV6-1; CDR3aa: CASRDRYNEQFF; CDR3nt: TGTGCCAGCCGGGACAGATACAATGAGCAGTTCTTC
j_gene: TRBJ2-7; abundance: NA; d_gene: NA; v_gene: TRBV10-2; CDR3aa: CASSDRGEQYF; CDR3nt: TGCGCCAGCAGTGATAGGGGTGAGCAGTACTTC
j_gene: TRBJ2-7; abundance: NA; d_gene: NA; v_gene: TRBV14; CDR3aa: CASSQDGGFTYEQYF; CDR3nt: TGTGCCAGCAGCCAGGACGGCGGATTCACCTACGAGCAGTACTTC
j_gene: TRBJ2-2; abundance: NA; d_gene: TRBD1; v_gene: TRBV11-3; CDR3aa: CASSLGGQGRTGELFF; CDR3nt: TGTGCCAGCAGCTTAGGGGGACAGGGGCGGACCGGGGAGCTGTTTTTT
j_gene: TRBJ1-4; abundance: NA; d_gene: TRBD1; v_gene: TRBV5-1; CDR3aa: CASSAQGADDEKLFF; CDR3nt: TGCGCCAGCAGCGCCCAGGGGGCGGATGATGAAAAACTGTTTTTT
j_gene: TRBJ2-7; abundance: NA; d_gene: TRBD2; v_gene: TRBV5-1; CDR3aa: CASRPTSGQAYEQYF; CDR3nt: TGCGCCAGCAGGCCAACTAGCGGGCAAGCCTACGAGCAGTACTTC
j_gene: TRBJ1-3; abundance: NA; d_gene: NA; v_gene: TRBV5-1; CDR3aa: CASSPTGLGNTIYF; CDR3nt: TGCGCCAGCAGCCCAACCGGATTGGGAAACACCATATATTTT
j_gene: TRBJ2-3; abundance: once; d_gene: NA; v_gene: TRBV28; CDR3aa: CASSLLPHTDTQYF; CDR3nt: TGTGCCAGCAGTTTGTTACCACACACAGATACGCAGTATTTT
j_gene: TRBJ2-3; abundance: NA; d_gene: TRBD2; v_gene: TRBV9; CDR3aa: CASSPTRGGTDTQYF; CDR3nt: TGTGCCAGCAGCCCTACACGGGGGGGAACAGATACGCAGTATTTT
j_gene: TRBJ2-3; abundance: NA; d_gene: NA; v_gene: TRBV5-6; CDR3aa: CASSLSGHFNTDTQYF; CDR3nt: TGTGCCAGCAGCTTGTCGGGACATTTTAACACAGATACGCAGTATTTT
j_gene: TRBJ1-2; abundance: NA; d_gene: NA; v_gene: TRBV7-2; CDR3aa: CASSLAPGHPGGYTF; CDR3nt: TGTGCCAGCAGCTTAGCTCCGGGCCACCCAGGGGGCTACACCTTC
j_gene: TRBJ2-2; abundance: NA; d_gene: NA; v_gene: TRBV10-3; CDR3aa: CAISDGRANTGELFF; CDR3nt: TGTGCCATCAGTGACGGGCGGGCGAACACCGGGGAGCTGTTTTTT
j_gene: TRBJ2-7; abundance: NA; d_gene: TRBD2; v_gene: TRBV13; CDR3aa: CASSPQGGLREQYF; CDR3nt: TGTGCCAGCAGCCCCCAGGGAGGGCTCCGCGAGCAGTACTTC
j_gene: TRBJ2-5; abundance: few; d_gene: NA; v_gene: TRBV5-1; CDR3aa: CASSYSGAETQYF; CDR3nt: TGCGCCAGCAGCTATTCGGGGGCAGAGACCCAGTACTTC
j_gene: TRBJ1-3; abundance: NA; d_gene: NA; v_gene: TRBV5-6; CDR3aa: CASTWTAGNTIYF; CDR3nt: TGTGCCAGCACCTGGACAGCTGGAAACACCATATATTTT
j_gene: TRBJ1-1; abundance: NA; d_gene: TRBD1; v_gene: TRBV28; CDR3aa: CASSVPTGDAFF; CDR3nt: TGTGCCAGCAGTGTCCCGACAGGGGACGCTTTCTTT
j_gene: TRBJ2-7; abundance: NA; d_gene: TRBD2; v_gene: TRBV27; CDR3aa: CASSSSSGPYEQYF; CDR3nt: TGTGCCAGCAGTTCGTCTAGCGGCCCCTACGAGCAGTACTTC
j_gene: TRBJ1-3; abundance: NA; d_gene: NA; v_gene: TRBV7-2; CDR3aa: CASSKIGAGLFSSGNTIYF; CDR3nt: TGTGCCAGCAGCAAAATCGGGGCAGGCCTATTCAGCTCTGGAAACACCATATATTTT
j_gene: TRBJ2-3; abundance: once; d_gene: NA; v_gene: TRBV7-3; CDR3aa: CASSRGRSTDTQYF; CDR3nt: TGTGCCAGCAGCCGGGGACGGTCCACAGATACGCAGTATTTT
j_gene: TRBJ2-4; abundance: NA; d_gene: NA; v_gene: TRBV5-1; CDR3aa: CASSLDGEGIQYF; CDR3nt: TGCGCCAGCAGCCTGGACGGAGAAGGGATTCAGTACTTC
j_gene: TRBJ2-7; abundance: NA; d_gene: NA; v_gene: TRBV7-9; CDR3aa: CASSLGRKLFTYEQYF; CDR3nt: TGTGCCAGCAGCTTAGGGAGGAAACTCTTTACCTACGAGCAGTACTTC
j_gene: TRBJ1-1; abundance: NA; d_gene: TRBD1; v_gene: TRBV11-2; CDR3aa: CASSLRDSYTEAFF; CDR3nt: TGTGCCAGCAGCTTAAGGGACAGCTACACTGAAGCTTTCTTT
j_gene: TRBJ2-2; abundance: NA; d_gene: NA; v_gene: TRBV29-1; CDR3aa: CSGGNTGELFF; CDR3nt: TGCAGCGGGGGAAACACCGGGGAGCTGTTTTTT
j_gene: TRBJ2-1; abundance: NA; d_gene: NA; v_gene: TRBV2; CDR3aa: CASRRLAPNEQFF; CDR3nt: TGTGCCAGCAGAAGACTCGCCCCCAATGAGCAGTTCTTC
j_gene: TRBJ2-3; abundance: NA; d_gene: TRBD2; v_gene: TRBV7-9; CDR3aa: CASSLASSGDPRTDTQYF; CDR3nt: TGTGCCAGCAGCTTAGCGTCTAGCGGAGACCCGCGCACAGATACGCAGTATTTT
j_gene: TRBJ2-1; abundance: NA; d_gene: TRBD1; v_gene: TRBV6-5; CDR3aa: CASRTGNNEQFF; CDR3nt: TGTGCCAGCAGGACAGGGAACAATGAGCAGTTCTTC
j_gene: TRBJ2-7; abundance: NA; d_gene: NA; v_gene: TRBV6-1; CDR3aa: CAVSRQGTAPYEQYF; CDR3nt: TGTGCCGTTTCCAGGCAAGGAACCGCGCCCTACGAGCAGTACTTC
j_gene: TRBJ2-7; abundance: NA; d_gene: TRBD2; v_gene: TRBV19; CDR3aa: CASSPPPGLAGSNYEQYF; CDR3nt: TGTGCCAGTAGTCCTCCCCCCGGACTAGCGGGATCCAACTACGAGCAGTACTTC
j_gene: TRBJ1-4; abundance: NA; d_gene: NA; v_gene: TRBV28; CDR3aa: CASSLIGGGIELFF; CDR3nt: TGTGCCAGCAGTTTAATAGGTGGGGGCATTGAACTGTTTTTT
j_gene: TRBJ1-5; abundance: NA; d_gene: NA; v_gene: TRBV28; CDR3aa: CASSLRGRDRQPQHF; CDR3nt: TGTGCCAGCAGTTTGCGGGGCAGGGACCGTCAGCCCCAGCATTTT